These T cell receptor beta chains were read from a single sample in a study of OX40 agonist ivuxolimab in advanced cancers. Method: immunoSEQ multiplex PCR; TCRdb's copy keeps in-frame clones and lacks some. The data contain about 66,000 clones, about 91% of them singletons. Specimen: CD4+ or CD8+ T cells sorted from blood, collected in a trial of the OX40 agonist ivuxolimab. The receptors shown here come from an adult with an advanced solid tumor such as melanoma, head and neck, liver or kidney cancer. Each CDR3 is given with its conserved first and last residue. A D gene is named only where the DNA matches it firmly. Part of the rows lack a size; the others show once, few, many or a class for expanded clones.

D gene	V gene	J gene	clone size	CDR3 DNA	CDR3 protein
-	TRBV19	TRBJ1-2	-	TGTGCCAGTAAGGGGACTGTCTATGGCTACACCTTC	CASKGTVYGYTF
-	TRBV6-1	TRBJ2-7	-	TGTGCCAGCAAGCTAGGGATTGCAGTTCAATACGAGCAGTACTTC	CASKLGIAVQYEQYF
-	TRBV9	TRBJ1-3	-	TGTGCCAGCAGCGTAGTAGGACTCTCTGGAAACACCATATATTTT	CASSVVGLSGNTIYF
-	TRBV6-1	TRBJ1-4	few	TGTGCCAGCAGGAGGGGGTTGGGGGGTGAAAAACTGTTTTTT	CASRRGLGGEKLFF
TRBD2	TRBV11-2	TRBJ2-5	once	TGTGCCAGCAGGGGGGCTAGCGGGATCCAAGAGACCCAGTACTTC	CASRGASGIQETQYF
-	TRBV9	TRBJ2-2	-	TGTGCCAGCAGCAACATTCAGGGGGAGGGAGTGAGTGGCGGGGAGCTGTTTTTT	CASSNIQGEGVSGGELFF
-	TRBV4-2	TRBJ2-2	-	TGTGCCAGCAGATCCGGGACTCAGTACACCGGGGAGCTGTTTTTT	CASRSGTQYTGELFF
-	TRBV19	TRBJ1-2	-	TGTGCCAGTAGGATGAGGGGATTGGAATATGGCTACACCTTC	CASRMRGLEYGYTF
-	TRBV5-1	TRBJ1-2	-	TGCGCCAGCAGCTTGTTTGGGGACGGCTACACCTTC	CASSLFGDGYTF
-	TRBV7-2	TRBJ1-2	once	TGTGCCAGCAGCTTAACAGCCCCTAACTATGGCTACACCTTC	CASSLTAPNYGYTF
-	TRBV18	TRBJ1-2	-	TGTGCCAGCTCACCCGCCGGGGGCGACTATGGCTACACCTTC	CASSPAGGDYGYTF
-	TRBV6-5	TRBJ2-1	-	TGTGCCAGCAGTTACGCTTCAGGGACAACCTACAATGAGCAGTTCTTC	CASSYASGTTYNEQFF
-	TRBV7-3	TRBJ1-2	-	TGTGCCAGCAGCCTGGACAGTTCTAACTATGGCTACACCTTC	CASSLDSSNYGYTF
TRBD1	TRBV2	TRBJ1-2	once	TGTGCCAGCAAGGACAGGGCCCCTTTGGCTGGCTACACCTTC	CASKDRAPLAGYTF
-	TRBV5-1	TRBJ2-5	-	TGCGCCAGCAGCTTGCCGGAGGAGACCCAGTACTTC	CASSLPEETQYF
-	TRBV18	TRBJ1-4	-	TGTGCCAGCTCACTAGGGTCGACTAATGAAAAACTGTTTTTT	CASSLGSTNEKLFF
-	TRBV6-1	TRBJ2-7	few	TGTGCCAGCGGGAGGTACAGAGCCTACGAGCAGTACTTC	CASGRYRAYEQYF
TRBD2	TRBV15	TRBJ2-2	-	TGTGCCACGAGACTAGCGGGAGGGCCTGGGACCGGGGAGCTGTTTTTT	CATRLAGGPGTGELFF
-	TRBV6-1	TRBJ1-5	-	TGTGCCAGCAGTCCTAGGGGCAATCAGCCCCAGCATTTT	CASSPRGNQPQHF
TRBD2	TRBV5-1	TRBJ2-3	-	TGCGCCAGCAGCGTTAGCGGGAGGGCCTCAGATACGCAGTATTTT	CASSVSGRASDTQYF
TRBD2	TRBV14	TRBJ2-1	-	TGTGCCAGCAGGCTAGCGGGAGGTGGGGAGCAGTTCTTC	CASRLAGGGEQFF
TRBD1	TRBV6-5	TRBJ1-4	-	TGTGCCAGCAGGCAGACAGGGGGAGGAAATGAAAAACTGTTTTTT	CASRQTGGGNEKLFF
-	TRBV12-1	TRBJ1-5	-	TGTGCCAGCAGCTTAAGGACACACCCCCAGCATTTT	CASSLRTHPQHF
TRBD1	TRBV6-5	TRBJ1-1	-	TGTGCCAGCAGTTACTCGAAGGGGGCGGGAACTGAAGCTTTCTTT	CASSYSKGAGTEAFF
TRBD2	TRBV29-1	TRBJ2-3	-	TGCAGCGTTGAGGGACTAGACTCAAATACGCAGTATTTT	CSVEGLDSNTQYF
TRBD1	TRBV9	TRBJ2-2	-	TGTGCCAGCAACCCATCGGGACAGGGGATCGGGGAGCTGTTTTTT	CASNPSGQGIGELFF
-	TRBV19	TRBJ1-1	few	TGTGCCAGTAGTATAGTCCAGGACACTGAAGCTTTCTTT	CASSIVQDTEAFF
TRBD1	TRBV27	TRBJ1-1	-	TGTGCCAGCAGTGCAACAGGGGGCCTCACTGAAGCTTTCTTT	CASSATGGLTEAFF
-	TRBV30	TRBJ2-6	-	TGTGCCTGGAGTGTATACAGGGTTTTCGGAGCAAACTCTGGGGCCAACGTCCTGACTTTC	CAWSVYRVFGANSGANVLTF
-	TRBV21-1	TRBJ2-3	-	TGTGCCAGCAGCAAAGCGCTTTACCAGGGGACAGATACGCAGTATTTT	CASSKALYQGTDTQYF
TRBD2	TRBV11-2	TRBJ2-7	-	TGTGCCAGCAGCTTAGAGGGCGGGAGGGCCAACGAGCAGTACTTC	CASSLEGGRANEQYF
-	TRBV2	TRBJ1-1	-	TGTGCCAGCAGGGATTACAGGGAAGGGGGGAACACTGAAGCTTTCTTT	CASRDYREGGNTEAFF
-	TRBV15	TRBJ2-1	once	TGTGCCACCAGCCCGGACAGCTCTTATGAGCAGTTCTTC	CATSPDSSYEQFF
-	TRBV6-4	TRBJ2-5	-	TGTGCCAGCAGTGACGGTGCCCCGGCGCTAGAGGGAGGAGAGACCCAGTACTTC	CASSDGAPALEGGETQYF
-	TRBV21-1	TRBJ1-5	-	TGTGCCAGCAGCAAACGGGACAGGCCCCCTCCGGCCCAGCATTTT	CASSKRDRPPPAQHF
TRBD1	TRBV6-5	TRBJ1-1	-	TGTGCCAGCAGTTACGCGGGACAGCCTTACACTGAAGCTTTCTTT	CASSYAGQPYTEAFF
TRBD1	TRBV6-1	TRBJ2-7	-	TGTGCCAGCAGTGTAGGGGGCAGCTACGAGCAGTACTTC	CASSVGGSYEQYF
TRBD2	TRBV5-4	TRBJ2-7	-	TGTGCCAGCAGCCGCGGGACTAGCGGGAGTACTCTTCTCCCCGAGCAGTACTTC	CASSRGTSGSTLLPEQYF
-	TRBV6-6	TRBJ2-2	-	TGTGCCAGCAGTAGGACGGGAGTTCTCACCGGGGAGCTGTTTTTT	CASSRTGVLTGELFF
-	TRBV7-9	TRBJ2-5	-	TGTGCCAGCAGCTTAGTAGGATCATCCAAGACCCAGTACTTC	CASSLVGSSKTQYF
TRBD2	TRBV19	TRBJ2-6	-	TGTGCCAGTAGTATAATAGCGGGAGACTCTGGGGCCAACGTCCTGACTTTC	CASSIIAGDSGANVLTF
-	TRBV11-3	TRBJ2-1	-	TGTGCCAGCAGCTTTTCAGGTACCGGGGGCAACAATGAGCAGTTCTTC	CASSFSGTGGNNEQFF
-	TRBV5-4	TRBJ1-2	few	TGTGCCAGCAAATTGACAGTTCCGGGTAACTATGGCTACACCTTC	CASKLTVPGNYGYTF
-	TRBV5-4	TRBJ2-3	-	TGTGCCAGCAGCTTAGGTGGGAGACCCACAGATACGCAGTATTTT	CASSLGGRPTDTQYF
-	TRBV28	TRBJ2-7	-	TGTGCCAGCAGTTTAGGACAACCCTACGAGCAGTACTTC	CASSLGQPYEQYF
-	TRBV2	TRBJ2-3	-	TGTGCCAGCAGTTTCACAGATACGCAGTATTTT	CASSFTDTQYF
-	TRBV29-1	TRBJ1-1	-	TGCAGCGCTGGGAAGGGGGGGAACACTGAAGCTTTCTTT	CSAGKGGNTEAFF
TRBD2	TRBV7-3	TRBJ2-1	-	TGTGCCAGCAGCCCCCTAGCGGGAGGCGTCGATGAGCAGTTCTTC	CASSPLAGGVDEQFF
TRBD1	TRBV18	TRBJ2-5	-	TGTGCCAGCTCACCACGTCTGGACAGGGAAAGTGAGACCCAGTACTTC	CASSPRLDRESETQYF
TRBD1	TRBV5-4	TRBJ2-7	-	TGTGCCAGCAGCTTGGTCCCGGACAGGGTCTCGCACGAGCAGTACTTC	CASSLVPDRVSHEQYF
TRBD2	TRBV18	TRBJ2-1	-	TGTGCCAGCTCTCCTCTAGCGGGAGGGCCCAGACGGGAGCAGTTCTTC	CASSPLAGGPRREQFF